The 11 T cell receptor beta chains listed next were all sequenced from one sample in a study of CD8+CD57+ T cells in acquired aplastic anemia. The patients chosen for sequencing had shown expansion of CD8+CD57+ cells (detected by flow cytometry). TCR beta VDJ and CDR3 profiles were obtained from a genomic DNA template. One entry per CDR3 protein results from TCRdb running MiXCR on the reads. The sample lists about 170,000 distinct CDR3 sequences, around half occurring once. The sequenced material came from sorted CD4+, CD8+, or CD8+CD57+ T cells (not recorded which) from PBMCs. The receptors were gathered from a human donor with aplastic anemia.

There are many counts of this clonotype. The chain combines TRBV12-3 or TRBV12-4 with TRBJ1-2; D is uncertain. The CDR3 is 12 amino acids. With 1 base removed from V and 4 bases from J, the gap between germline ends came to 4 bases. CDR3 region: CASSLGSYGYTF. DNA for the CDR3: TGTGCCAGCAGTTTAGGCAGCTATGGCTACACCTTC.

This clonotype was counted many times. The V and J genes are TRBV6-5 and TRBJ2-3; D is unclear. The germline V gene has CDR1 MNHEY and CDR2 SVGAGI. This CDR3 is built from 14 residues. Trimming stripped 0 bases from V and 3 bases from J, with 7 bases between. This CDR3 is CASSYSLGTDTQYF. As DNA, the CDR3 is TGTGCCAGCAGTTACTCGTTGGGGACAGATACGCAGTATTTT.

The V call is TRBV20-1, the J call TRBJ2-7, with 8 bases aligning to TRBD1. After removal of 4 bases from V and 5 bases from J, the junction contained 10 bases not matched to a gene. Germline-derived CDR1 and CDR2 are DFQATT and SNEGSKA (reference sequence). This CDR3 region has 14 residues. The CDR3: CSATLRTGFDEQYF. The DNA of the CDR3 is TGCAGTGCTACCCTTAGGACAGGGTTCGACGAGCAGTACTTC.

The chain combines TRBV15 with TRBJ2-7; D unclear. The V and J ends lost 0 bases and 0 bases respectively, with 15 bases between them. The germline V gene encodes CDR1 LNHNV and CDR2 YYDKDF (reference sequence). The CDR3 runs 17 residues. The DNA for the CDR3 is TGTGCCACCAGCAGAGATGCCTTGGGAACCCCCTCCTACGAGCAGTACTTC. Protein sequence: CATSRDALGTPSYEQYF.

The chain joins TRBV7-1 to TRBJ2-1; 11 bases match TRBD2. TRBV7-1 is recorded as an ORF, its role being uncertain. The J segment lost 6 bases and the V segment lost 3 bases, leaving 16 bases of the junction unmatched. CDR3 length: 19 amino acids. The CDR3 loop reads CASSSRSTLTSGSFNEQFF. The CDR3 DNA follows: TGTGCCAGCAGCTCCCGTTCCACATTAACTAGCGGGAGCTTCAATGAGCAGTTCTTC.

This clonotype was seen ten or more times. V gene TRBV7-8 combines with J gene TRBJ2-7; D call uncertain. Per germline, CDR1 SGHVS and CDR2 FQNEAQ. The CDR3 runs 15 residues. V was pared by 0 bases and J by 4 bases, with 13 bases between. CDR3 in DNA: TGTGCCAGCAGCTTAGCGAGTTCCAGCGTATACGAGCAGTACTTC. Amino acids: CASSLASSSVYEQYF.

This clonotype came up many times. The chain recombines TRBV7-9 with TRBJ2-7; D possibly corresponds to TRBD2 (7 bases). The germline V gene encodes CDR1 SEHNR and CDR2 FQNEAQ (reference sequence). This CDR3 spans 14 amino acids. The V end lost 1 base, the J end lost 6 bases, and 13 bases lay between the germline ends. The DNA of the CDR3 is TGTGCCAGCAGCTTAGGGCGGGGGCGCAGCGAGCAGTACTTC. Residues: CASSLGRGRSEQYF. Full variable domain (remainder filled in from reference TRBV7-9 and TRBJ2-7): DTGVSQNPRHKITKRGQNVTFRCDPISEHNRLYWYRQTLGQGPEFLTYFQNEAQLEKSRLLSDRFSAERPKGSFSTLEIQRTEQGDSAMYLCASSLGRGRSEQYFGPGTRLTVT.

This clonotype was counted ten times or more. The J gene is TRBJ1-6, the V gene TRBV12-3 or TRBV12-4; D possibly corresponds to TRBD1 (6 bases). The CDR3 contains 14 residues. V was shortened by 1 base and J by 9 bases, with 10 bases between the two germline ends. Written as DNA, the CDR3 is TGTGCCAGCAGTTTAGGGACAGTAGGTTCACCCCTCCACTTT. It codes for CASSLGTVGSPLHF.

This chain connects TRBV7-9 to TRBJ2-7; D is perhaps TRBD1 (6 bases). Germline CDR1 and CDR2: SEHNR and FQNEAQ (reference sequence). This CDR3 is built from 15 residues. V lost 5 bases to trimming and J lost 0 bases, with 14 bases between them. CDR3 loop: CASSVYRDTSYEQYF. CDR3 DNA sequence: TGTGCCAGCAGCGTATACCGGGACACCTCCTACGAGCAGTACTTC.

This clonotype was counted ten times or more. This chain connects TRBV19 to TRBJ1-5, with a weak D call TRBD1 (5 bases). CDR1 and CDR2 from the germline V gene are LNHDA and SQIVND (reference sequence). This CDR3 comprises 15 residues. The V and J ends lost 4 bases and 0 bases respectively, with 10 bases between them. In DNA form, the CDR3 reads TGTGCCAGTAGTAATACAGGTCATAGCAATCAGCCCCAGCATTTT. As protein: CASSNTGHSNQPQHF.

The chain uses TRBV2 and TRBJ1-2, with no clear D. Trimming left V 6 bases short and J 9 bases short, with 11 bases between. Germline V CDR1 and CDR2: SNHLY, FYNNEI. The CDR3 sequence is 11 residues long. DNA of the CDR3: TGTGCCAGCAGGGACGGATCCAGCTACACCTTC. Residues: CASRDGSSYTF.